This entry is about one T cell receptor (beta chain). None of the patients had undergone any treatment ahead of thyroid surgery. TCRdb re-called the PCR reads through MiXCR. The table includes tens of thousands of clones, over 10% detected once. V lost 6 bases, J lost 5 bases, and 7 bases stayed unmatched. The CDR3 has 15 residues. CDR1 LNHDA and CDR2 SQIVND come from the germline V gene (reference sequence). These data come from a study of metastatic and nonmetastatic thyroid tumors. The J gene is TRBJ2-2, the V gene TRBV19; 9 bases fit TRBD1. Sequenced: blood. The clonotype comes from a male donor with papillary thyroid cancer or a benign thyroid nodule (not recorded which). Some clones in this sample may be carry-over from other donors' samples. This CDR3 reads CASRPGTGYTGELFF. CDR3 DNA: TGTGCCAGTAGACCAGGGACAGGGTATACCGGGGAGCTGTTTTTT. The entire variable domain, with the rest obtained from reference TRBV19 and TRBJ2-2, is as follows: DGGITQSPKYLFRKEGQNVTLSCEQNLNHDAMYWYRQDPGQGLRLIYYSQIVNDFQKGDIAEGYSVSREKKESFPLTVTSAQKNPTAFYLCASRPGTGYTGELFFGEGSRLTVL.